This TCR beta chain was observed in a study of beta chain features in type 1 diabetes listed by TCRdb under 2018. Regarding the research as a whole: Mean age, gender distribution, total cell number and subset yield were not different between patients and healthy donors. The study compared the TCRB repertoires of sorted circulating CD4+ T cell subsets in recently diagnosed type 1 diabetes patients with those in matched healthy donors. Regulatory and stem cell-like memory subsets were obtained from only 8 patients and about eight healthy donors, while naive and central memory subsets were obtained from all 28 donors. A total of 107,917,701 sorted cells were examined across all samples, and RNA yield correlated strongly with the number of cells per subset. Findings and caveats that apply to the study as a whole: Type 1 diabetes patients showed a moderate but significant shortening of TCRB CDR3 length in all four CD4+ subsets. Sequencing cDNA rather than genomic DNA could over-represent highly expressing activated cells, although activation and CD3 levels did not differ between groups. Naive, central memory and regulatory TCRB repertoires appeared to be more similar among patients than among healthy donors. Because small numbers of individuals were included in the HLA sub-analyses, any influence of HLA type on TCRB rearrangement was left unresolved. Patients with type 1 diabetes made fewer insertions and deleted more nucleotides at VDJ recombination sites, implying thymic rearrangement abnormalities. PCR may preferentially amplify shorter templates, but because patient and control samples were amplified and corrected together, any resulting skew would affect both groups equally.

Each donor gave one peripheral blood draw, roughly 0.12 L on average, collected into heparinised tubes. Using a panel that included CD45RO, CCR7, CD25, CD127, CD95 and CD27, naive, central memory, regulatory and stem cell-like memory CD4+ T cells were sorted on a BD FACSAria II. Every sorted population had a purity above 95%. PBMCs were separated immediately by Lymphoprep density gradient centrifugation and were stained directly, without being cultured. So that batch effects would be minimized, each experiment stained and sorted samples in pairs, pairing one healthy donor with one patient. This clone was counted at least ten times. Its binding antigen is unknown. Base quality data are lacking; no much larger clone is found one base away. The junction carries 6 bases between V and J, which are trimmed by 0 bases and 9 bases respectively. CDR3 length: 12 amino acids, cysteine to phenylalanine. Only CDR3 DNA is held: 36 bases, read in frame from base 1. In the germline V gene, CDR1 corresponds to SGHTA and CDR2 to FQGTGA.

The entire isolated RNA was reverse transcribed using the High Capacity cDNA Reverse Transcription Kit, and thus expressed TCRB transcripts were sequenced. Naive, central memory and regulatory T cell samples underwent deep immunoSEQ sequencing, averaging roughly 3.3 million total reads per sample. After sorted cells were lysed in RLT buffer, RNA was extracted with DNase-treated RNeasy Micro or Mini kits, with the choice depending on cell number. Each cell subset was processed separately to prevent cross-contamination, with patient and healthy donor samples processed together. Using the immunoSEQ multiplex PCR, TCRB sequences were amplified from cDNA into 87-bp fragments spanning the CDR3 region. Sequencing of the amplicons was done on the Illumina HiSeq platform. The original pipeline was this. Synthetic template baselines were used to correct PCR bias computationally, reads within Hamming distance 2 were collapsed together, and singletons that could not be merged were discarded. Reads were aligned to IMGT to assign V, D and J genes, CDR3 length, and insertions or deletions at six rearrangement sites. Within each subset, clonotype counts were normalized to sorted cell number, and only after that were true diversity and Gini coefficients computed with the tcR R package. Repertoire sharing was quantified using the overlap coefficient calculated on TCRB nucleotide sequences. TCRdb retrieved this table from immuneACCESS and kept in-frame rearrangements only. Not all clones are present; in checked studies, unresolved V genes account for under half, and no reason is known for the remainder. That table is the source of V, J and clone size, and D and trimming were worked out from the DNA. This sample gives roughly 150,000 clones in total; approximately 10% of them show up just once. Together, the top ten hold around 0.7% of the sample.

The sequence was collected from a woman aged 30 to 39 with type 1 diabetes. The receptor chain draws on TRBV7-3 and TRBJ2-1, and possibly TRBD2, on 5 matching bases. Sequencing input: central memory CD4+ T cells from blood. The CDR3 protein is CASSLTGSEQFF. The DNA reads TGTGCCAGCAGCTTAACAGGGAGTGAGCAGTTCTTC.